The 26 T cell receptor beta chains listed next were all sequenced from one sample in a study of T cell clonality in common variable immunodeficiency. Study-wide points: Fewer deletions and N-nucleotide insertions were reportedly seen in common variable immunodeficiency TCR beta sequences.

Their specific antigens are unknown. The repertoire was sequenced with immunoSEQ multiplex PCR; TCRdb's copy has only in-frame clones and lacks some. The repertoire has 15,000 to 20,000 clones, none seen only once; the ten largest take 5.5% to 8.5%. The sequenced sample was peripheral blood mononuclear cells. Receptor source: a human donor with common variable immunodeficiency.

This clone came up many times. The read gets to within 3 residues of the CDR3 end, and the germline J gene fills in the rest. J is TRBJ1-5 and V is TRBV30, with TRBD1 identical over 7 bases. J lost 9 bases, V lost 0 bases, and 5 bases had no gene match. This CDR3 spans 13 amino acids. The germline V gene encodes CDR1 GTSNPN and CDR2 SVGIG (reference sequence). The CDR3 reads CAWSVQGSPPQHF. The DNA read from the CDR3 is TGTGCCTGGAGTGTACAGGGGTCCCCGCCC. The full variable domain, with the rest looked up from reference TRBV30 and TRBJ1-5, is SQTIHQWPATLVQPVGSPLSLECTVEGTSNPNLYWYRQAAGRGLQLLFYSVGIGQISSEVPQNLSASRPQDRQFILSSKKLLLSDSGFYLCAWSVQGSPPQHFGDGTRLSIL.

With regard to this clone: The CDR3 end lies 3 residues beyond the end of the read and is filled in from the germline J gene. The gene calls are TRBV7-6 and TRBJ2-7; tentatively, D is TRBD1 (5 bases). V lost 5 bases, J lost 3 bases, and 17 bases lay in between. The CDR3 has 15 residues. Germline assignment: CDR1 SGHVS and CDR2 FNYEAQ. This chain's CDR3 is CASSPLGRLIYEQYF. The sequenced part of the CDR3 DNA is TGTGCCAGCAGCCCCCTGGGGCGGTTAATCTACGAG.

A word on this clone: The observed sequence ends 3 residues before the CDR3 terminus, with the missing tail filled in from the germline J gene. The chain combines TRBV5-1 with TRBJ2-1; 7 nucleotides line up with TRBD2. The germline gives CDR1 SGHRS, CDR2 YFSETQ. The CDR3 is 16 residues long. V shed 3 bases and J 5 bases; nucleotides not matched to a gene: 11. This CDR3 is CASSSGGRQENNEQFF. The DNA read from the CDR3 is TGCGCCAGCAGCTCGGGGGGACGGCAGGAGAACAATGAG.

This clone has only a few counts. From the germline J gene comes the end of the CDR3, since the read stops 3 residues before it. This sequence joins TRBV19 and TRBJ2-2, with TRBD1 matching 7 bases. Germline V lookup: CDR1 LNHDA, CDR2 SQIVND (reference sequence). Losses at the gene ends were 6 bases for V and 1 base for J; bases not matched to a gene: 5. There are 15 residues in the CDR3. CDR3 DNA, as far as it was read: TGTGCCAGTAGCTGGGGACAGCTGAACACCGGGGAG. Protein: CASSWGQLNTGE. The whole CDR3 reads CASSWGQLNTGELFF.

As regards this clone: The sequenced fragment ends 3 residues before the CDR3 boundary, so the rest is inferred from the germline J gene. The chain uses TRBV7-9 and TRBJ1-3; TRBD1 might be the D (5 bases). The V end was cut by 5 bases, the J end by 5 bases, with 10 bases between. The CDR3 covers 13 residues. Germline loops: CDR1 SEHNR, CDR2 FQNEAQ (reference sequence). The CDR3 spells CASSTGERNTIYF. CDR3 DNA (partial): TGTGCCAGCAGCACAGGAGAAAGAAACACC.

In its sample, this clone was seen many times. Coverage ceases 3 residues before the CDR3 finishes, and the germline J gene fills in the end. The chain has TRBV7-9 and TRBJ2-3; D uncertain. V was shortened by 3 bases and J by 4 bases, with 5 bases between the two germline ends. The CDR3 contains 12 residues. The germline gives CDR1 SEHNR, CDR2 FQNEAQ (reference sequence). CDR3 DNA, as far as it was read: TGTGCCAGCAGCTTCTCCGCAGATACG. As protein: CASSFSADT. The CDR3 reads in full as CASSFSADTQYF.

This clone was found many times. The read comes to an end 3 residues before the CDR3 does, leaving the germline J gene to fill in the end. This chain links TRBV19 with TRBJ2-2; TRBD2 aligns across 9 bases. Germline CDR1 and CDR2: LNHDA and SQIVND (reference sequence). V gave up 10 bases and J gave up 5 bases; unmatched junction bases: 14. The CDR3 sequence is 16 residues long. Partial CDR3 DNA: TGTGCCACCCCGAAGAAGCGGGGGGCCTGGACCGGGGAG. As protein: CATPKKRGAWTGE. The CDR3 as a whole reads CATPKKRGAWTGELFF.

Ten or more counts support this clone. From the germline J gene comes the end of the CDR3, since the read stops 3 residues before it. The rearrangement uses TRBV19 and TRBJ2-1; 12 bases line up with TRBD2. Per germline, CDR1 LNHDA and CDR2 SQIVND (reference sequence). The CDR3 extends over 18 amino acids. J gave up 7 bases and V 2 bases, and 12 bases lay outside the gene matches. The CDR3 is CASSIWASGRALRNEQFF. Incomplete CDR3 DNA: TGTGCCAGTAGTATATGGGCTAGCGGGAGGGCCTTGAGGAATGAG. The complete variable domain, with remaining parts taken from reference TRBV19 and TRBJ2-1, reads DGGITQSPKYLFRKEGQNVTLSCEQNLNHDAMYWYRQDPGQGLRLIYYSQIVNDFQKGDIAEGYSVSREKKESFPLTVTSAQKNPTAFYLCASSIWASGRALRNEQFFGPGTRLTVL.

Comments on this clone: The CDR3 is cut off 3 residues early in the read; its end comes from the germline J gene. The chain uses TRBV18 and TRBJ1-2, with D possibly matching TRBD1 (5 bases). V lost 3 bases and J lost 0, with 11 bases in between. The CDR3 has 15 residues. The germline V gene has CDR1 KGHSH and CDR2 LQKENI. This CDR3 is CASSPDRSSNYGYTF. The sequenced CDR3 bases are TGTGCCAGCTCACCTGACAGATCCTCTAACTATGGC.

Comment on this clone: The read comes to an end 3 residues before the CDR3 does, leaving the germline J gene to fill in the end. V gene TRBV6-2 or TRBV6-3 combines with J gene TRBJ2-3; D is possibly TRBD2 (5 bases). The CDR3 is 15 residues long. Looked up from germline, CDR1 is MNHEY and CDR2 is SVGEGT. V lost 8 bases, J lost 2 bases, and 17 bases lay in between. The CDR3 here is CASEGSSTLTDTQYF. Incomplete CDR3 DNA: TGTGCCAGCGAGGGCTCATCGACACTCACAGATACG.

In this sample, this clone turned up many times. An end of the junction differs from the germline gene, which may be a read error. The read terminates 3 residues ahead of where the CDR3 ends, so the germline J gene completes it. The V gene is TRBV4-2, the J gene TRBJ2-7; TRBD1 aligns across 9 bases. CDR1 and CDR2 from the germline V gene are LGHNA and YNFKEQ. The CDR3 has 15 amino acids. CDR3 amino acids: CASSQTPGQGNEQYF. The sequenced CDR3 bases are TGCGCCAGCAGCCAAACCCCGGGACAGGGAAACGAG.

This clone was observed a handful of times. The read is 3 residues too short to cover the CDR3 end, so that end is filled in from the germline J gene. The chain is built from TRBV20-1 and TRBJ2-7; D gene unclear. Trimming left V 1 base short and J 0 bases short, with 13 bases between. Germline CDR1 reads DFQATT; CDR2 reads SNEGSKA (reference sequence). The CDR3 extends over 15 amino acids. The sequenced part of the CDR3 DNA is TGCAGTGCTAGAGGGCTACCGACACTCTCCTACGAG. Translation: CSARGLPTLSYE. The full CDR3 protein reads CSARGLPTLSYEQYF.

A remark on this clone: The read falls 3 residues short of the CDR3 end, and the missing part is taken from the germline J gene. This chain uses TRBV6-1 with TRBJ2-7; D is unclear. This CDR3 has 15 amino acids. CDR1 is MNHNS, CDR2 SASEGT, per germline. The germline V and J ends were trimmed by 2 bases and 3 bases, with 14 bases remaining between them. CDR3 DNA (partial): TGTGCCAGCAGTGAACAAACCCCCAGCGTCTACGAG. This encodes CASSEQTPSVYE. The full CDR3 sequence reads CASSEQTPSVYEQYF.

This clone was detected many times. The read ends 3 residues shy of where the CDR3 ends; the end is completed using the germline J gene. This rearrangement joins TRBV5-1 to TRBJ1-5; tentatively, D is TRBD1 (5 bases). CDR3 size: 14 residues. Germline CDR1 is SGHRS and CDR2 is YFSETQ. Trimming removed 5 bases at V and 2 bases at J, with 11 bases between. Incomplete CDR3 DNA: TGCGCCAGCAGTGAGGGGAGCGGCAATCAGCCC. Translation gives CASSEGSGNQP. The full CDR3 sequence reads CASSEGSGNQPQHF.

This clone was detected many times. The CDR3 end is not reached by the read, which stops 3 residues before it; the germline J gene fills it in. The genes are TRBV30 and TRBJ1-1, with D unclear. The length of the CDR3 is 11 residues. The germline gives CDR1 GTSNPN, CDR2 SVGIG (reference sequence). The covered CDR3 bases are TGTGCCTGGAGTGGTCGCAGAGAG. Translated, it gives CAWSGRRE. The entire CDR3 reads CAWSGRREAFF.

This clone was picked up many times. The sequenced part of the CDR3 DNA is TGTGCCAGCTCACCGACAGGAGGGGGCGCCGGAAGGGCTGAA. As protein: CASSPTGGGAGRAE. The complete CDR3 sequence is CASSPTGGGAGRAEAFF. The chain couples TRBV18 to TRBJ1-1; 7 bases match TRBD1. Read data end 3 residues before the CDR3 end; the end is taken from the germline J gene. J lost 6 bases, V lost 3 bases, and 16 bases had no gene match. Germline lookup yields CDR1 KGHSH and CDR2 LQKENI. This CDR3 region has 17 residues. Variable domain in full (rest from reference TRBV18 and TRBJ1-1): NAGVMQNPRHLVRRRGQEARLRCSPMKGHSHVYWYRQLPEEGLKFMVYLQKENIIDESGMPKERFSAEFPKEGPSILRIQQVVRGDSAAYFCASSPTGGGAGRAEAFFGQGTRLTVV.

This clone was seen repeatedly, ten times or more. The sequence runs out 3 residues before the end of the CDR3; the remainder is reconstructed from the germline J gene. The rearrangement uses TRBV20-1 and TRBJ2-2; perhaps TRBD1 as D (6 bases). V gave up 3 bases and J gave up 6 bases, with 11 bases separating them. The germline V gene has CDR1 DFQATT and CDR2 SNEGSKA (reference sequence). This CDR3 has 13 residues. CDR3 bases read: TGCAGTGCTAGTCGGCAGGGGTCCGGGGAG. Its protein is CSASRQGSGE. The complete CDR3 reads CSASRQGSGELFF.

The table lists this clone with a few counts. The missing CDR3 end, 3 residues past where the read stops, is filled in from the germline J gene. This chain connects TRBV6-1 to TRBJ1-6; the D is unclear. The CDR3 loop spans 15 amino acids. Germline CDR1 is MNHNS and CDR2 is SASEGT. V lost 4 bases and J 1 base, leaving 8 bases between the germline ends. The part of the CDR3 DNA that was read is TGTGCCAGCAGTGTGCAGTCGTCCTATAATTCACCC. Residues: CASSVQSSYNSP. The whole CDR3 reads CASSVQSSYNSPLHF.

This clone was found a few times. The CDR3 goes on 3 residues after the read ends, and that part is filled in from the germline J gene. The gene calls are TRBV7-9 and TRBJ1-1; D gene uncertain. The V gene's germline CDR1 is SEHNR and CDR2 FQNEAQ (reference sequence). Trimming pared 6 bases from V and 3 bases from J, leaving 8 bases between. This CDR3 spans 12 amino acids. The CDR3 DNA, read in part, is TGTGCCAGCAGGTTGCAGGACACTGAA. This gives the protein CASRLQDTE. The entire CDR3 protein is CASRLQDTEAFF.

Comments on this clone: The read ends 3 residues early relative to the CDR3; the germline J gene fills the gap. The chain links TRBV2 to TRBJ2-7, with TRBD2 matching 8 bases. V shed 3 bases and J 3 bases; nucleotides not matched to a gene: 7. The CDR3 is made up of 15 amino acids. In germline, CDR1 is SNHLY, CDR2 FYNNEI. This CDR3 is CASSELREAYYEQYF. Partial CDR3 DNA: TGTGCCAGCAGTGAGTTGCGGGAGGCCTACTACGAG.

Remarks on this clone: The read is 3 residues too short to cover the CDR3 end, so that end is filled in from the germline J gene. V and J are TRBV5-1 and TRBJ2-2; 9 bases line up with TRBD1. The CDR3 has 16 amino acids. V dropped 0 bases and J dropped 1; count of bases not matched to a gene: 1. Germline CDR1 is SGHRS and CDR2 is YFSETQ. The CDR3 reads CASSLGTGVNTGELFF. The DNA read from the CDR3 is TGCGCCAGCAGCTTGGGGACAGGGGTGAACACCGGGGAG.

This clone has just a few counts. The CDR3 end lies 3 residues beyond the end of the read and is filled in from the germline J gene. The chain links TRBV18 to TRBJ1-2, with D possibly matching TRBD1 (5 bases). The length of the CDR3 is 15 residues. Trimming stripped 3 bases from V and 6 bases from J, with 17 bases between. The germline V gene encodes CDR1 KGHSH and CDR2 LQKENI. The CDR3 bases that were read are TGTGCCAGCTCACCGGTCAGTAGGGGAAGTAATGGC. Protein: CASSPVSRGSNG. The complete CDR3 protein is CASSPVSRGSNGYTF.

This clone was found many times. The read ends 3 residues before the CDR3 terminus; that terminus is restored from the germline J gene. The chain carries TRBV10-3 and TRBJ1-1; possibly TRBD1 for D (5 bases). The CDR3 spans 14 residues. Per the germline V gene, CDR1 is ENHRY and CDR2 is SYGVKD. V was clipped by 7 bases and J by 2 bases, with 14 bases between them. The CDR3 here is CAITTGGYNTEAFF. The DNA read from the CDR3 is TGTGCCATCACCACCGGGGGGTATAACACTGAA.

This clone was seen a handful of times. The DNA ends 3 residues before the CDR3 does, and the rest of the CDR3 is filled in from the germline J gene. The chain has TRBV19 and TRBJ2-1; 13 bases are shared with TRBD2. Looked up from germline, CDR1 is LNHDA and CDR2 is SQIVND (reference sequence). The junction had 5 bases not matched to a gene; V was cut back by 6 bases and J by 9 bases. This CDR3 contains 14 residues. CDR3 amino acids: CASSAGLAGVEQFF. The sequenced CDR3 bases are TGTGCCAGTAGCGCAGGACTAGCGGGAGTTGAG.

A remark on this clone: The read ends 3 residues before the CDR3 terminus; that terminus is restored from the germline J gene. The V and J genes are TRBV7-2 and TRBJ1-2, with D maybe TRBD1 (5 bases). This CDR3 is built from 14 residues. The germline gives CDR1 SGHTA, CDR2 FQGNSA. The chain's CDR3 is CASSLGPGQSDYTF. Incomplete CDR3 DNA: TGTGCCAGCAGCTTAGGCCCCGGACAATCTGAC.

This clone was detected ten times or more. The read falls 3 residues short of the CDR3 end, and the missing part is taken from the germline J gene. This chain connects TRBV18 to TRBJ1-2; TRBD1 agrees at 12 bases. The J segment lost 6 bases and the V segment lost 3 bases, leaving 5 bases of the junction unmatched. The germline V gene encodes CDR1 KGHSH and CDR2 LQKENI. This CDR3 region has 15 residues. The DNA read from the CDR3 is TGTGCCAGCTCACCGACCGGGACAGGGGGCAATGGC. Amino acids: CASSPTGTGGNG. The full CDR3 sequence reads CASSPTGTGGNGYTF. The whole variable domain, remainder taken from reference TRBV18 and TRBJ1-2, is NAGVMQNPRHLVRRRGQEARLRCSPMKGHSHVYWYRQLPEEGLKFMVYLQKENIIDESGMPKERFSAEFPKEGPSILRIQQVVRGDSAAYFCASSPTGTGGNGYTFGSGTRLTVV.